This T cell receptor beta chain was found in a study of T cell responses to AZD1222 COVID-19 vaccine. Comments on this clone: Its antigen is unknown.

The ends were cut back, 2 bases at V and 4 bases at J, with 10 bases in the middle. There are 15 residues in the CDR3. Germline lookup yields CDR1 SGHDT and CDR2 YYEEEE. Regarding the study as a whole: Of spike-specific TCRs, nearly half reportedly target regions left unmutated in variants. Sampled repertoires all dated from after the peak T cell response. At study baseline, merely five or six AZD1222 recipients were seropositive.

The assay was immunoSEQ multiplex PCR, and TCRdb's table has in-frame clones only and misses some. The table lists roughly 200,000 clones, 85% to 95% of them singletons. Sequenced here: peripheral blood, sampled 28 days after the second dose of the MenACWY control vaccine. The chain carries TRBV5-6 and TRBJ1-6, with unresolved D. The sequence was obtained from an adult who received the MenACWY meningococcal vaccine as a control. The CDR3 spells CASSFQRLYNSPLHF. Written as DNA, the CDR3 is TGTGCCAGCAGCTTTCAAAGACTGTATAATTCACCCCTCCACTTT.